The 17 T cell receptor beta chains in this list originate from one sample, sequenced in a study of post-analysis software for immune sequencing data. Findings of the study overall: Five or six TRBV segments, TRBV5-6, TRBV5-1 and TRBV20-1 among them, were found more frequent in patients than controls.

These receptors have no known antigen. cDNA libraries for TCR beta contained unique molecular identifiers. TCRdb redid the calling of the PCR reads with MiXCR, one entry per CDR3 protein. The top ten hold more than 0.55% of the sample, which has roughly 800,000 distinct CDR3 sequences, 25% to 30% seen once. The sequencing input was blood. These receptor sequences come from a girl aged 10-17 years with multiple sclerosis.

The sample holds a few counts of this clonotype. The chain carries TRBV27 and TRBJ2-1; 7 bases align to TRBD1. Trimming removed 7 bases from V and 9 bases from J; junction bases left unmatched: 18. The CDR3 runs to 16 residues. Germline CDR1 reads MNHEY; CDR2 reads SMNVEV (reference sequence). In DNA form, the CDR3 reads TGTGCCAGCACGATAGGGGGCCCCCCAAGGGGTCGTGAGCAGTTCTTC. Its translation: CASTIGGPPRGREQFF.

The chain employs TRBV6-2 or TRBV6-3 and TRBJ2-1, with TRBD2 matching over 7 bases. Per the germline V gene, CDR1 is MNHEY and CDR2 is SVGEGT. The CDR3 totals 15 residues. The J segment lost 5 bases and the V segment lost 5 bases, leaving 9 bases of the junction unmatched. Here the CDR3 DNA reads TGTGCCAGCAGTCCCCGGCGCGGGGGAAACAATGAGCAGTTCTTC. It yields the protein CASSPRRGGNNEQFF.

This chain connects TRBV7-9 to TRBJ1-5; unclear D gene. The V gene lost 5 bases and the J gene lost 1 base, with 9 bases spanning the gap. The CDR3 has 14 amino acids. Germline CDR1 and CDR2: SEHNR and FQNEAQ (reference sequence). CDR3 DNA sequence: TGTGCCAGCAGCCGAGGCGAGAGCAATCAGCCCCAGCATTTT. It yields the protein CASSRGESNQPQHF.

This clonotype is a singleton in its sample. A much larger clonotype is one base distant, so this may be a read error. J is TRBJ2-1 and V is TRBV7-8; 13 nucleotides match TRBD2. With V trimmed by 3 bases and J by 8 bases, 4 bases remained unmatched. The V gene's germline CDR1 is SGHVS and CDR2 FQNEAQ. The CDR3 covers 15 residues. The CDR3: CASSFGLAGADEQFF. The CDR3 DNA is TGTGCCAGCAGCTTTGGACTAGCGGGAGCGGATGAGCAGTTCTTC.

CDR3 region: CASSGFHRMSEQFF. The CDR3, as DNA: TGTGCCAGCAGTGGTTTCCACCGGATGAGTGAGCAGTTCTTC. The chain employs TRBV25-1 and TRBJ2-1; D is undetermined. The V gene's germline CDR1 is MGHDK and CDR2 SYGVNS. Trimming left V 4 bases short and J 9 bases short, with 16 bases between. This CDR3 is built from 14 residues.

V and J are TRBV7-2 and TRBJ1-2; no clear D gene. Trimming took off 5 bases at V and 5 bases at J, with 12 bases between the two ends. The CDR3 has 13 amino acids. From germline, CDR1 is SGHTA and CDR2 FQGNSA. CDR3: CASSTSGKYGYTF. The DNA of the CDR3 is TGTGCCAGCAGCACGTCGGGAAAATATGGCTACACCTTC.

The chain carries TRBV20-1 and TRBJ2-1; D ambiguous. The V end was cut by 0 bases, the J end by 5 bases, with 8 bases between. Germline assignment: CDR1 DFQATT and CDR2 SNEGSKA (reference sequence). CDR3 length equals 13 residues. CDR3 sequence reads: CSARDGHNNEQFF. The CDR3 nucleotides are TGCAGTGCTAGAGATGGCCACAACAATGAGCAGTTCTTC.

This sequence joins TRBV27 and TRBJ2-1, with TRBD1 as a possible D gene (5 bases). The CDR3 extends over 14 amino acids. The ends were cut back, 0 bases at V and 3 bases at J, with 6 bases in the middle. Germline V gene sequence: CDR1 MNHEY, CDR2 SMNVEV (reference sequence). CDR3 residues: CASSLSTDYNEQFF. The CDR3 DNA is TGTGCCAGCAGTTTATCGACAGACTACAATGAGCAGTTCTTC.

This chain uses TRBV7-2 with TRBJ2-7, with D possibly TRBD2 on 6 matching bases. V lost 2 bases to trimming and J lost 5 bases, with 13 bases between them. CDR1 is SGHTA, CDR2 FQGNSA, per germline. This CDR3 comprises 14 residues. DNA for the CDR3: TGTGCCAGCAGCTTAAGATCAGCGGGCAACGAGCAGTACTTC. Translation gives CASSLRSAGNEQYF.

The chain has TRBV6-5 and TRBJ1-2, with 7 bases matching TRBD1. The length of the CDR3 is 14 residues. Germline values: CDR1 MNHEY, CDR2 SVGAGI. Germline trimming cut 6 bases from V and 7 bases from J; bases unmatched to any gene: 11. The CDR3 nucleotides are TGTGCCAGCAGGGGGAGGGACAGCCTCTCTGGCTACACCTTC. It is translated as CASRGRDSLSGYTF.

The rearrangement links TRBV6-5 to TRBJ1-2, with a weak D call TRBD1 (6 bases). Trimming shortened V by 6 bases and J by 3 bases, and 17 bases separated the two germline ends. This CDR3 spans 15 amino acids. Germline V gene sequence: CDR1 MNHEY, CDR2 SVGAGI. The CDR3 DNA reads TGTGCCAGCAGCCCCACAGGGTTTTGGGACTATGGCTACACCTTC. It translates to CASSPTGFWDYGYTF.

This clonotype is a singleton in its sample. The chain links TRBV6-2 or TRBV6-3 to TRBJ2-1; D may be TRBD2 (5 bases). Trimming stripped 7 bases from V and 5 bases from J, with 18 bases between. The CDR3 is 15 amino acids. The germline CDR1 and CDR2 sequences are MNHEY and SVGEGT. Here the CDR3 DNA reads TGTGCCAGCACCTTAGGGAGACTAATCCACAATGAGCAGTTCTTC. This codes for CASTLGRLIHNEQFF.

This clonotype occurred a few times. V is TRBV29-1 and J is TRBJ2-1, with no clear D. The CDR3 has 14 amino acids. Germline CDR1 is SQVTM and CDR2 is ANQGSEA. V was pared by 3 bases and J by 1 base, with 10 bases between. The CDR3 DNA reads TGCAGCGTTGATCCTAGTCGTTCCTACAATGAGCAGTTCTTC. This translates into CSVDPSRSYNEQFF.

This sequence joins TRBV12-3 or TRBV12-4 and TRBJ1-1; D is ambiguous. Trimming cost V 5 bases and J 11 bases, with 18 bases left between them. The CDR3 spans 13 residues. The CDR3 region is CASSTGIQLPAFF. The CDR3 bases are TGTGCCAGCAGTACCGGGATCCAACTTCCGGCTTTCTTT.

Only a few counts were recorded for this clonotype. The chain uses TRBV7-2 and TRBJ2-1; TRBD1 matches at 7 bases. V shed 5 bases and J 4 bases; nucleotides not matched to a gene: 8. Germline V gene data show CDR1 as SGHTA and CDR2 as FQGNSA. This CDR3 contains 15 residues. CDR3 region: CASSPTGSLYNEQFF. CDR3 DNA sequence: TGTGCCAGCAGCCCGACAGGGTCGTTGTACAATGAGCAGTTCTTC. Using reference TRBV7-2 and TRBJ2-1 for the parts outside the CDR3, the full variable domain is GAGVSQSPSNKVTEKGKDVELRCDPISGHTALYWYRQSLGQGLEFLIYFQGNSAPDKSGLPSDRFSAERTGGSVSTLTIQRTQQEDSAVYLCASSPTGSLYNEQFFGPGTRLTVL.

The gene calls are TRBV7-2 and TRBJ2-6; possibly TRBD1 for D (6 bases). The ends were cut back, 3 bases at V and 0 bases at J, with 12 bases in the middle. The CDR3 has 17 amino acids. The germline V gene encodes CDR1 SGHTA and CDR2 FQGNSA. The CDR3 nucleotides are TGTGCCAGCAGCTTTGGTAGGGGGTCCTCTGGGGCCAACGTCCTGACTTTC. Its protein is CASSFGRGSSGANVLTF.

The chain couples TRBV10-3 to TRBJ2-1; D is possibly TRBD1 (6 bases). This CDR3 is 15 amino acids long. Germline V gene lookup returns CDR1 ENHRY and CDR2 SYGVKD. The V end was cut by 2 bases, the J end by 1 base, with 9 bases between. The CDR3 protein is CAISERDNSYNEQFF. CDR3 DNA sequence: TGTGCCATCAGTGAGCGGGACAATTCCTACAATGAGCAGTTCTTC.